This T cell receptor (beta chain) came from a study of T cell responses to AZD1222 COVID-19 vaccine. Concerning this clone itself: What it recognizes is unknown.

Trimming removed 6 bases at V and 1 base at J, with 9 bases between. Germline values: CDR1 MNHEY, CDR2 SVGEGT. This CDR3 is built from 13 residues. Findings and caveats of the study: The donor cohort was predominantly white British with a female majority, and clonal diversity may have been underestimated.

Profiling relied on immunoSEQ multiplex PCR, and the TCRdb table lists in-frame clones only, not all of them. There are more than 150,000 clones in the sample; 85% to 95% occur only once, and under 2% lies in the top ten. The clonotype comes from an adult who received the AZD1222 COVID-19 vaccine. The gene calls are TRBV6-2 or TRBV6-3 and TRBJ1-1; a possible D gene is TRBD1 (5 bases). Sequenced here: peripheral blood, sampled 28 days after the second AZD1222 dose. DNA of the CDR3: TGTGCCAGCAGCTTGACAGAGAACACTGAAGCTTTCTTT. Translating it yields CASSLTENTEAFF.